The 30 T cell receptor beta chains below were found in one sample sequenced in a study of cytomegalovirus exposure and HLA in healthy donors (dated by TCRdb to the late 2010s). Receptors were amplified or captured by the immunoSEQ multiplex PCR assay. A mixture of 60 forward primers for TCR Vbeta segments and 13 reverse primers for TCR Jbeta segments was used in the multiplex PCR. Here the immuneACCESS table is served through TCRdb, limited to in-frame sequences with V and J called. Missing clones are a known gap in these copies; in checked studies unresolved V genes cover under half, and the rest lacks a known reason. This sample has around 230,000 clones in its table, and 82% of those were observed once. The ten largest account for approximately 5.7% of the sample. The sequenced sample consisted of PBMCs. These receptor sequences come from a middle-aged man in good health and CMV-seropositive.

The CDR3: CASRSSGTTSNQPQHF. CDR3 DNA: TGTGCCAGCAGATCCTCCGGGACAACAAGCAATCAGCCCCAGCATTTT. The chain employs TRBV27 and TRBJ1-5; TRBD1 might be the D (6 bases). CDR1 and CDR2 (germline): MNHEY, SMNVEV (reference sequence). V was clipped by 6 bases and J by 1 base, with 16 bases between them. The CDR3 consists of 16 residues.

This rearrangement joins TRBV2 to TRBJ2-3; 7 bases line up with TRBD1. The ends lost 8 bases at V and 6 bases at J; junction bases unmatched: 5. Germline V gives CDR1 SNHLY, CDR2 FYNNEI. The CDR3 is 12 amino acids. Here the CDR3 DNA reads TGTGCCAGCCCAGACAGGGCTGATACGCAGTATTTT. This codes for CASPDRADTQYF.

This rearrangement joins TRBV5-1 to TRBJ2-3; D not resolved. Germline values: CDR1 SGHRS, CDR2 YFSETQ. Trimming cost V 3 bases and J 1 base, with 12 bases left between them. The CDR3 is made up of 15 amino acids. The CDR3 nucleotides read TGCGCCAGCAGCTCTAGGAGAGGCGGCACAGATACGCAGTATTTT. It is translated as CASSSRRGGTDTQYF.

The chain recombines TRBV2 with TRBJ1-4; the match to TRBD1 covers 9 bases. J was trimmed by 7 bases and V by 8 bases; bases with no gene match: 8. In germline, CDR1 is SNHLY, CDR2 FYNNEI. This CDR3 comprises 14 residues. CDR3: CASSRQGVSEKLFF. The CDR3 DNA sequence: TGTGCCAGCTCCAGACAGGGGGTCTCTGAAAAACTGTTTTTT. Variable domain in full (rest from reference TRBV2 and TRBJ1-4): EPEVTQTPSHQVTQMGQEVILRCVPISNHLYFYWYRQILGQKVEFLVSFYNNEISEKSEIFDDQFSVERPDGSNFTLKIRSTKLEDSAMYFCASSRQGVSEKLFFGSGTQLSVL.

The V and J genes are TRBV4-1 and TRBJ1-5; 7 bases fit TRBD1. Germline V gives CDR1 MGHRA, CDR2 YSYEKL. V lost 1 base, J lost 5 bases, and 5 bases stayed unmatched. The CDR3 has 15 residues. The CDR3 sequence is CASSQARQGDQPQHF. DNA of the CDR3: TGCGCCAGCAGCCAAGCTCGACAGGGTGATCAGCCCCAGCATTTT.

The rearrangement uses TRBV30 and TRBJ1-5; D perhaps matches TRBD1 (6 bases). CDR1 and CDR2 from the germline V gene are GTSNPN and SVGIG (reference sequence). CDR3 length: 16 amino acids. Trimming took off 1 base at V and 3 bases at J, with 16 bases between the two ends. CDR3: CAWSGATGGSNQPQHF. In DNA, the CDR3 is TGTGCCTGGAGTGGAGCGACAGGAGGATCCAATCAGCCCCAGCATTTT.

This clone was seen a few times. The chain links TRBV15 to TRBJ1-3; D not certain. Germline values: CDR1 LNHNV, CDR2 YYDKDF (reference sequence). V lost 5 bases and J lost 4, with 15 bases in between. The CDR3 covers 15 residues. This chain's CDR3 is CATSSSAGAGNTIYF. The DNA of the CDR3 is TGTGCCACCAGCTCATCAGCGGGAGCCGGAAACACCATATATTTT.

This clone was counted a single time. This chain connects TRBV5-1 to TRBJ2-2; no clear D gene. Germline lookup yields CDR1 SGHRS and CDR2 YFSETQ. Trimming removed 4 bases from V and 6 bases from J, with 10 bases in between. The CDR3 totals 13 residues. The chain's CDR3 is CASSVGWSGELFF. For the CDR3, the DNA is TGCGCCAGCAGCGTCGGTTGGTCCGGGGAGCTGTTTTTT.

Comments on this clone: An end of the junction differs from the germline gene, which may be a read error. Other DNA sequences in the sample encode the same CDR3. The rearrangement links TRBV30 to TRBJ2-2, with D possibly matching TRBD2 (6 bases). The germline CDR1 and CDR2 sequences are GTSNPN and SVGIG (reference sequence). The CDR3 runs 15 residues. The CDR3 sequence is CAWRTTGTHTGELFF. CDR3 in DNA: TGTGCTTGGAGGACAACGGGGACTCACACCGGGGAGCTGTTTTTT.

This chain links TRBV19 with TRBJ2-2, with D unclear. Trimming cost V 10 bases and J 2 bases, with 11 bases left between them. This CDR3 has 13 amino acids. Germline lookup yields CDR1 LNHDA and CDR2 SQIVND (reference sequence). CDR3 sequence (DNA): TGTGCCACTAAGAGGCGAAACACCGGGGAGCTGTTTTTT. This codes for CATKRRNTGELFF.

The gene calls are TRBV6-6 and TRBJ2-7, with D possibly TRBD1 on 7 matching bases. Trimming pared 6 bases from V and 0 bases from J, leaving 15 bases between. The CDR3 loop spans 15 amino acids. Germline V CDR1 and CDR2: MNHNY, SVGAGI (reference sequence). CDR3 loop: CASRPRDRHSYEQYV. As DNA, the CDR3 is TGTGCCAGCAGGCCGCGGGACAGACACTCCTACGAGCAGTACGTC.

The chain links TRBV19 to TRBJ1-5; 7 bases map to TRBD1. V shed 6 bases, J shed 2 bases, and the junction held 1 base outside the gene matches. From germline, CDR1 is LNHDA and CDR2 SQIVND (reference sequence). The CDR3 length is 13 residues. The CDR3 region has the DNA TGTGCCAGTAGAGACAGGGGCAATCAGCCCCAGCATTTT. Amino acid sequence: CASRDRGNQPQHF.

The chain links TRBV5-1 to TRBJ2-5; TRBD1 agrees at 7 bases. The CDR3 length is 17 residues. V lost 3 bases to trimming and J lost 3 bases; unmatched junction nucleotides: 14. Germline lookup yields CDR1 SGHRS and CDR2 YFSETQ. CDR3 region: CASSSLYSIDREETQYF. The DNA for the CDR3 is TGCGCCAGCAGCTCCCTGTATTCCATCGACAGGGAAGAGACCCAGTACTTC.

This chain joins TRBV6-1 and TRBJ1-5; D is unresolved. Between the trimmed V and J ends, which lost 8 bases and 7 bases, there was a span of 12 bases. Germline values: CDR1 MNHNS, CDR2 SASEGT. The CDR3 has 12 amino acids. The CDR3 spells CASLLNGQPQHF. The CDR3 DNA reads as TGTGCCAGCTTATTAAACGGGCAGCCCCAGCATTTT.

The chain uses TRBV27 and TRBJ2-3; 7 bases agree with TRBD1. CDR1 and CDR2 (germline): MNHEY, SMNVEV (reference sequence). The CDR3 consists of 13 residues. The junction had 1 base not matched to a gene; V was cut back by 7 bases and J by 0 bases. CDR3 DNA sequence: TGTGCCAGCATGGGACAGAGCACAGATACGCAGTATTTT. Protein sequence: CASMGQSTDTQYF.

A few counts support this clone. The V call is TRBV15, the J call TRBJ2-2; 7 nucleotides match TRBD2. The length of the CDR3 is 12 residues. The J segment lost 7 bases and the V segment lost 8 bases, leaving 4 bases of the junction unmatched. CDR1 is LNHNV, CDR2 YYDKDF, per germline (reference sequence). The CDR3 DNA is TGTGCCACCCGCCCGGGGGGCGGGGAGCTGTTTTTT. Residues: CATRPGGGELFF.

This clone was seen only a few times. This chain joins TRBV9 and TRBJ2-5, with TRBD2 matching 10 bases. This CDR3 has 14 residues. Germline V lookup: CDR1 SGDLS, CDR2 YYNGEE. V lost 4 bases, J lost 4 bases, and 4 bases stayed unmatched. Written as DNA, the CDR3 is TGTGCCAGCAGCCCCTGGACTAGCGGAGAGACCCAGTACTTC. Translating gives CASSPWTSGETQYF.

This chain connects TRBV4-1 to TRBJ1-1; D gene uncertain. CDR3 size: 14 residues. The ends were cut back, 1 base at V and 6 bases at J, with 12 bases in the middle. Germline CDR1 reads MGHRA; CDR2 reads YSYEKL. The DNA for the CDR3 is TGCGCCAGCAGCCAAGTCCATGGGCTGGCTGAAGCTTTCTTT. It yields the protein CASSQVHGLAEAFF.

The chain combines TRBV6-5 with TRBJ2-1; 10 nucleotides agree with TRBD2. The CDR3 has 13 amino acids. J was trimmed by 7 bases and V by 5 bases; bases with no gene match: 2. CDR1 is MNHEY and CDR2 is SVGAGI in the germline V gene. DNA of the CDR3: TGTGCCAGCAGTACTAGCGGGACTAATGAGCAGTTCTTC. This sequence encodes CASSTSGTNEQFF.

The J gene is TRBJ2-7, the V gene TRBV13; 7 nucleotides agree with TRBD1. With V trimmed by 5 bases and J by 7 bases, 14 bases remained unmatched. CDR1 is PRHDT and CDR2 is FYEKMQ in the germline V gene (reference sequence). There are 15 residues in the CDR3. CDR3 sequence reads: CASSPRGTAPNEQYF. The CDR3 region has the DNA TGTGCCAGCAGCCCCCGAGGGACAGCCCCGAATGAGCAGTACTTC.

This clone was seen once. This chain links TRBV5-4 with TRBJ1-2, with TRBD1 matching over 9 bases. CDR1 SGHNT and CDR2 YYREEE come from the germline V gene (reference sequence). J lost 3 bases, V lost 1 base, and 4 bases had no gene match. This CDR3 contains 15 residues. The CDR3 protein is CASSLPGTGYYGYTF. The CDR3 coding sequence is TGTGCCAGCAGCTTGCCCGGGACAGGGTACTATGGCTACACCTTC.

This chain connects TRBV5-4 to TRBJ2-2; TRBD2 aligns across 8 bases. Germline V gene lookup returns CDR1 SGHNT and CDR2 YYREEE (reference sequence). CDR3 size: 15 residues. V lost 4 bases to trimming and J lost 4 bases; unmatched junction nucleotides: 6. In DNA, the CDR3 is TGTGCCAGCAGCCGCCGGGAGGGCAGCACCGGGGAGCTGTTTTTT. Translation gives CASSRREGSTGELFF.

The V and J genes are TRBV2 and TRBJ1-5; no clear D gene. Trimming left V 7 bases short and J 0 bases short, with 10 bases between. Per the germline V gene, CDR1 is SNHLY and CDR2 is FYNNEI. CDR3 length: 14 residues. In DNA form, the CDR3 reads TGTGCCAGCACGAGGAGATATAGCAATCAGCCCCAGCATTTT. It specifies CASTRRYSNQPQHF.

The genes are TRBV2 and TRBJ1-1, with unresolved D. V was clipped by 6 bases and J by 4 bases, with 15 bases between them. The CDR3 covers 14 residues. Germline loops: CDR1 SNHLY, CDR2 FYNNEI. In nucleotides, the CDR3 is TGTGCCAGCAGGGGTGACCCGGAGGGCACTGAAGCTTTCTTT. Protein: CASRGDPEGTEAFF.

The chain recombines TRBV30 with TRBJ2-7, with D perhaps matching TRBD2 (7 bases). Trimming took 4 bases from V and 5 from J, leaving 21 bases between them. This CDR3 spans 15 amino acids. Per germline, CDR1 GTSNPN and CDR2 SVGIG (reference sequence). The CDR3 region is CAWNGQGGGTDEQYF. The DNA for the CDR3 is TGTGCCTGGAACGGGCAAGGGGGGGGGACGGACGAGCAGTACTTC.

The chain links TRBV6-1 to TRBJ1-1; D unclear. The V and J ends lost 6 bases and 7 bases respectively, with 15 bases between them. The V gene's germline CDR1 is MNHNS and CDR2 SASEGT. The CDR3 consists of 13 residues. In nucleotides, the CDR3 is TGTGCCAGCAGCCTCCTGACGGGTGATGAAGCTTTCTTT. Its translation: CASSLLTGDEAFF.

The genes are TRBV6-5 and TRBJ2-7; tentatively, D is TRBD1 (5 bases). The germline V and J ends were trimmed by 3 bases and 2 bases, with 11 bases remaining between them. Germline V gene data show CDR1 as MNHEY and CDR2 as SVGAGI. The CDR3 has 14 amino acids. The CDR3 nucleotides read TGTGCCAGCAGTTATTTGGCAGGGACCTACGAGCAGTACTTC. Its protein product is CASSYLAGTYEQYF.

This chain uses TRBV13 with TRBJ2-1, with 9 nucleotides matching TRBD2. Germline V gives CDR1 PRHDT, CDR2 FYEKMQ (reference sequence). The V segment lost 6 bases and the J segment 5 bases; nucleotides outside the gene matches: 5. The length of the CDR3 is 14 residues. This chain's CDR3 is CASSQTSGDNEQFF. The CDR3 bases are TGTGCCAGCAGTCAGACTAGCGGAGACAATGAGCAGTTCTTC.

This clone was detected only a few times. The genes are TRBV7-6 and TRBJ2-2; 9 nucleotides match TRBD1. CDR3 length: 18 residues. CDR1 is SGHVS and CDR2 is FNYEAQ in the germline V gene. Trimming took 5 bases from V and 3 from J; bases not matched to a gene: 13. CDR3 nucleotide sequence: TGTGCCAGCAGCCCAGTTATCGGGACAGGGTTTGACACCGGGGAGCTGTTTTTT. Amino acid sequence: CASSPVIGTGFDTGELFF. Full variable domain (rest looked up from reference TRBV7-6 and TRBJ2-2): GAGVSQSPRYKVTKRGQDVALRCDPISGHVSLYWYRQALGQGPEFLTYFNYEAQQDKSGLPNDRFSAERPEGSISTLTIQRTEQRDSAMYRCASSPVIGTGFDTGELFFGEGSRLTVL.

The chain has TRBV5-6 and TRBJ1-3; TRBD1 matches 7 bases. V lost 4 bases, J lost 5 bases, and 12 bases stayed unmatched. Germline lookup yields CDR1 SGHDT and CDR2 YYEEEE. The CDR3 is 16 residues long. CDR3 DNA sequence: TGTGCCAGCAGCCTCAGAGACAGGGCAAATCGAAACACCATATATTTT. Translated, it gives CASSLRDRANRNTIYF.